The T cell receptor (beta chain) described here comes from a study of T-cell reconstitution after alpha-beta-depleted transplantation in children. Notes on the study in general: In patients about two months after transplant, alpha-beta T cells reportedly arose from several hundred expanded graft clones. Fresh T-cell production supplied most of the T-cell counts and diversity seen one year after transplant.

Points on this clonotype: Its target is not known.

Preparing the TCRbeta library involved the use of unique molecular identifiers. From the PCR reads, TCRdb called clonotypes with MiXCR, one entry per CDR3 protein. There are 200,000 to 250,000 distinct CDR3 sequences in the sample; about 11% occur only once, and over 25% lies in the top ten. The CDR3 is made up of 12 amino acids. Deletions cut 7 bases from V and 0 bases from J, with 5 bases between. Germline V gene lookup returns CDR1 SEHNR and CDR2 FQNEAQ (reference sequence). V usage is TRBV7-9 and J usage is TRBJ2-3; D is unclear. The sample here was PBMCs, taken before TCRalphabeta/CD19-depleted stem cell transplant. The sequence derives from a child younger than two with acute myeloid leukemia, due to receive a stem cell transplant. CDR3 DNA: TGTGCCAGCAAGCTTAGCACAGATACGCAGTATTTT. Translating gives CASKLSTDTQYF.